The T cell receptor (beta chain) described here comes from a study of T cells expressing NK-cell markers. For the study at large: Obtained from sorted CD3+CD56+NKG2C+, CD3+CD56+NKG2C- and CD3+CD56-NKG2C+ T cells were the TCR beta repertoires. Out of eight donors sequenced, seven tested HCMV-seropositive and the remaining one seronegative.

Worth noting for this clonotype: Its antigen remains unidentified.

Broader study findings: Whether expanded NKG2C+ T cell clones were HCMV-specific remained unclear.

The V gene's germline CDR1 is SNHLY and CDR2 FYNNEI. The CDR3 is made up of 16 amino acids. TCR beta cDNA was generated via 5'RACE template switching incorporating UMIs. TCRdb reprocessed the 5' RACE reads and reports one entry per CDR3 protein, with no DNA. The table lists roughly 180,000 distinct CDR3 sequences. The chain employs TRBV2 and TRBJ2-7; no DNA is available, so the TRBD2 call from TCRdb remains unchecked. The clonotype was recovered from a woman between 18 and 70 years old in good health. What was sequenced was blood T cells: a sorted CD56 or NKG2C T cell subset, CD4+ or CD8+ T cells, or bulk PBMC T cells (not recorded which). The CDR3 loop reads CASFSTSGRAAVEQYF.